The rows below give T cell receptor beta chains drawn from one sample of a study of blood T cells in healthy people across ages. Using its own MiXCR run on the 5' RACE reads, TCRdb lists one record per CDR3 protein. The sample includes around 870,000 distinct CDR3 sequences, about 30% of them seen just once. Sequencing was carried out using blood. The origin of the receptors is a woman older than 75 in good health. The conserved cysteine and the conserved F or W are not part of the CDR3 here. Only some rows state a clone size, as once, few, many or a class for expanded clones.

TRBV20-1	many	TRBJ2-3	SATQGSGTDTQY
TRBV5-1	-	TRBJ2-2	ASSLARAGGTGELF
TRBV7-6	few	TRBJ1-1	ASSPRAGDTEAF
TRBV20-1	-	TRBJ1-2	SASNRDGAGYT
TRBV10-3	-	TRBJ2-7	AISAGTSGPAYEQY
TRBV20-1	-	-	SASPFSYNEQY
TRBV4-1	many	TRBJ2-6	ASSQPGQGADGANVLT
TRBV20-1	many	TRBJ2-2	SARGDYNTGELF
TRBV6-6	many	TRBJ2-5	ASSYGSGGAETQY
TRBV4-2	-	TRBJ2-1	ASRHPGTGFFWGAGSYNEQF
TRBV20-1	many	TRBJ2-7	SAATGNKDEQY
TRBV20-1	-	TRBJ1-6	SASQAMNSPLH
TRBV7-2	many	TRBJ1-5	ASSSGAPANQPQH
TRBV20-1	-	TRBJ1-3	SACRQGRSLAGNTIY
TRBV6-1	few	TRBJ2-5	ASNLGQGRGETQY
TRBV7-2	many	TRBJ1-4	ASGNRAKEKLF
TRBV7-2	-	TRBJ2-1	ASSRDSTYNEQF
TRBV7-9	many	TRBJ2-7	ASSPGEGKYEQY
TRBV6-2/TRBV6-3	few	TRBJ1-2	ASSSTDVSNYGYT
TRBV7-2	many	TRBJ2-3	ASSYPRRGTDDRTDTQY
TRBV7-2	many	TRBJ2-3	ASSYWTSTDTQY
TRBV6-2/TRBV6-3	many	TRBJ2-5	ASRLAGGHGAQY
TRBV6-6	-	TRBJ1-2	ASSNGGNYDYT
TRBV7-2	many	TRBJ2-6	ASSLEYGVSGANVLT
TRBV5-6	many	TRBJ2-1	ASSRPTGGHNEQF
TRBV7-2	-	TRBJ1-2	ASSLDFRTTYGCT
TRBV6-2/TRBV6-3	-	-	ASSHTSGPPWETQY
TRBV5-1	few	TRBJ1-4	ASSFQGSTNEKLF
TRBV12-3/TRBV12-4	many	TRBJ2-5	ASRLTSGGAGETQY
TRBV12-3/TRBV12-4	-	TRBJ2-3	ASRWDTTDVQY
TRBV20-1	-	TRBJ2-1	SATSASGTNREQF
TRBV5-1	many	TRBJ2-5	ASSLDDDSRPY
TRBV7-9	few	TRBJ2-1	ASSLILTAGQGGDEQF
TRBV20-1	many	TRBJ2-7	SAQTGTGIYEQY
TRBV5-1	-	TRBJ2-3	ASSLDGTSGRDTQY
TRBV7-9	many	TRBJ2-1	ASSGGGTGGNNEQF
TRBV2	-	TRBJ1-1	ASSDSNIGAF
TRBV5-1	many	TRBJ1-6	ASSEGGRSPLH
TRBV18	-	TRBJ2-7	ANSPTAYQYEQY
TRBV6-5	-	TRBJ1-3	ASSSREGGGNTIY
TRBV7-9	-	TRBJ2-2	ASISRGVITGELF
TRBV20-1	-	TRBJ2-2	SAFDNTGELF
TRBV3-1	many	TRBJ2-7	ASSQGRVYEQY
TRBV11-2	few	TRBJ2-3	ASSSRSSGLDTQY
TRBV12-3/TRBV12-4	many	TRBJ2-3	ASSFFRTGAGTDTQY
TRBV20-1	many	TRBJ2-6	SASKGSGANVLT
TRBV5-1	-	TRBJ2-1	ASSLATSGRVGNEQF
TRBV20-1	many	TRBJ2-5	SARGRFQETQY
TRBV27	many	TRBJ2-7	AGANDTTYEQY
TRBV7-9	-	TRBJ1-4	ASSLPSGLSEKRF
TRBV20-1	many	TRBJ2-7	SASGDAYEQY
TRBV10-3	many	TRBJ2-1	ATWTSEYNEQF
TRBV12-3/TRBV12-4	-	TRBJ1-2	ASSYTGRVSYGYT
TRBV7-2	many	TRBJ2-7	ASSLASSGYEQY
TRBV10-3	few	TRBJ1-1	AISESPGSTTEAF
TRBV20-1	many	TRBJ2-1	SAPGHGEQF
TRBV30	many	TRBJ2-3	AWSRGGSTDTQY
TRBV6-2/TRBV6-3	-	TRBJ1-1	ASTPGYFMEAF
TRBV20-1	-	TRBJ1-1	SARAQGMGEAF